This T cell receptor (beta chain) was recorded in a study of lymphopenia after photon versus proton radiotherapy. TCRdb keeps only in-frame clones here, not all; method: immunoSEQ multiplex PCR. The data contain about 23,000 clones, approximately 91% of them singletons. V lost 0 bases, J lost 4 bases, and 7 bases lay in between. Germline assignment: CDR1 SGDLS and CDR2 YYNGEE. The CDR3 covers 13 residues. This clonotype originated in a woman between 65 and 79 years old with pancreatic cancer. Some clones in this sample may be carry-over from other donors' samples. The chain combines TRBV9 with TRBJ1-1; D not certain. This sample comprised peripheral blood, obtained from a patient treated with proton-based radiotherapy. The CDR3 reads CASSVGQFTEAFF. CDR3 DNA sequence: TGTGCCAGCAGCGTAGGCCAGTTCACTGAAGCTTTCTTT.